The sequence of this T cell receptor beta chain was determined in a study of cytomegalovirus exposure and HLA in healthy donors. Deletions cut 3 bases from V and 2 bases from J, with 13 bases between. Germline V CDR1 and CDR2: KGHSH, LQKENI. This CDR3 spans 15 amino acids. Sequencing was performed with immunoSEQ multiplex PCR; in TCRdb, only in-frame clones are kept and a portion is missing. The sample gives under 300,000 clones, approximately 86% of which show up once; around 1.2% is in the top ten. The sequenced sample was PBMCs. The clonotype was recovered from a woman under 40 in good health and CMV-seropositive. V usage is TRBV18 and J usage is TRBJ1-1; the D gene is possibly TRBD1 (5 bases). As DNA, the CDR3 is TGTGCCAGCTCACCCCTCGTACAGGAAAACACTGAAGCTTTCTTT. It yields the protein CASSPLVQENTEAFF.